This TCR beta chain was sequenced in a study of cytomegalovirus exposure and HLA in healthy donors (dated by TCRdb to about 2017). A note on the overall study: An earlier analysis of 550 to 700 of the donors reported more than 250 Gb of sequence data and 117 million unique TCR beta sequences from about 200 million T cells. In addition to the first cohort of 650 to 800 subjects, a separate validation cohort of 120 different subjects was used. Both class I and class II loci were covered by HLA typing, at four-digit resolution. A later genetic analysis used genome-wide SNP genotypes for about three fifths of the 666 donors, treating that subset as a discovery cohort. Donor age, sex, ethnicity and CMV serostatus were compiled together with the repertoire data. Among over 350 genotyped donors of the cohort, an average of around 240,000 unique TCR beta nucleotide sequences were sequenced per donor, roughly 20% of them non-productive. Among the roughly 430 genotyped donors, more than 70% belonged to the genetic ancestry cluster associated with self-reported Caucasian donors. All discovery cohort repertoires had been generated on a single sequencing platform. Rather than using new phenotypic data, the later analysis identified candidate immune exposures from TCR beta sequences and from how often those sequences occurred across donors. The study used immunosequencing to profile the T cell repertoires of around 600 subjects and linked those repertoires to cytomegalovirus serostatus. An earlier analysis of 587 of the donors used high-throughput TCR beta sequencing to judge whether each TCR beta V gene segment behaved as functional or pseudogenic. In a later analysis, previously published TCR beta repertoires from 666 donors were re-analyzed and high-resolution HLA genotyping was added so that TCR occurrence patterns could be studied. An early release that covered roughly 600 HLA-typed donors contained about 300 gigabases of sequencing data and tens of millions of unique TCR sequences. Roughly 5 DR-DQ haplotypes were handled as single units for association and clustering, since linkage in the cohort was strong. The number of donors typed differed by locus, with roughly 629-640 for A, B, C, DRB1 and DQB1, around 500 for DQA1, over 600 for DPA1, and some 440 for DPB1. The aim of the study was to test whether cataloging public T cell receptors could identify signatures of past pathogen exposure. High-throughput TCR immunosequencing, statistical association of individual TCRs with disease status, and machine learning were combined to predict cytomegalovirus infection status.

Overall results and qualifications from the work: Several of the top co-occurrence clusters appeared to be linked to parvovirus B19, influenza, CMV and Epstein-Barr virus, according to a later analysis. While some public TCRs were present in many individuals, most TCR sequences turned up only very rarely across donors. When HLA alleles, especially DR and DQ, strongly co-occurred, attributing TCR associations to individual alleles was difficult. Correlated functional status among segregating V segments might reflect linkage disequilibrium, but an unknown experimental factor could not be ruled out. According to a later analysis, most CMV-associated TCR beta chains appeared to be HLA-restricted, and the HLA associations seemed to be driven largely by CMV exposure. A group of highly shared sequence variants was considered likely to be a technical artifact of the sequencing pipeline. A further reported finding was that TCR beta sequences accurately predicted the HLA-A and HLA-B alleles for most subjects in the first cohort. Only TCR beta chains were sequenced in this cohort, and the absence of alpha or paired-chain data limited detectable features. Immune exposure information for the cohort was limited to CMV serostatus. Because HLA typing was unavailable for some donors at each locus, only the typed subset was used in association tests. The presence/absence analyses assumed that sequencing depth was roughly uniform across donors, and that assumption may not be true. An earlier analysis of approximately 590 of the donors showed that most TCR beta V segments appeared in productive rearrangements either about 87% or about 30% of the time, which broadly matched IMGT annotations. In both the original and validation cohorts, the classifier was reported to diagnose cytomegalovirus status with high specificity and sensitivity. V-gene and J-gene trimming of TCR beta chains was associated with a missense DCLRE1C variant in a later genetic analysis, and the association was replicated in an independent cohort. The earlier analysis of 450 to 700 of the donors excluded fewer than 20 rarely observed V segments, including chromosome 9 orphons, because counts were too low. At a false discovery rate of 0.05, a later analysis linked 16,951 TCR beta sequences to specific HLA alleles. In a later analysis, the rate of TCR association differed among HLA loci, with DRB1 alleles having the most associated TCRs and HLA-C alleles having the fewest. It was suggested by the authors that the approach could potentially be generalized to other disease states and immunological phenotypes. In a later genetic analysis, fewer N-insertions in productive TCRs were reported among donors in an Asian-associated ancestry cluster than the roughly 700-donor mean. The study listed approximately 160 TCR beta chains as associated with cytomegalovirus. In vitro tests confirmed that three of the cytomegalovirus-associated TCR beta chains recognize cytomegalovirus antigens. Compared with equally common non-associated chains, HLA-associated TCR beta chains in a later analysis were more clonally expanded and had lower generation probabilities.

Library preparation employed the immunoSEQ multiplex PCR assay. For the multiplex PCR, a mixture combining 60 forward primers for TCR Vbeta segments and 13 reverse primers for TCR Jbeta segments was used. Amplification of the CDR3 region of rearranged TCR beta genes was performed with a multiplex PCR assay on genomic DNA. The amplified TCR beta libraries were sequenced on the Illumina HiSeq System as 87-base-pair reads. From the authors' description of their analysis: In a later analysis, around 80 million unique TCR beta chains were counted across the roughly 610 repertoires, and about 9.9 million of these chains were shared by at least two donors. Raw reads were error-corrected and collapsed into unique sequences by a nearest-neighbor algorithm in which closely related sequences were merged to remove PCR and sequencing errors. CDR3 sequences were aligned to IMGT reference sequences to assign V, D and J gene segments. For a sequence to be retained, a match of at least six nucleotides was required to both a V gene segment and a J gene segment. Rearrangements were classified as productive when the CDR3 lacked stop codons and remained in frame with V and J, and all other rearrangements were classified as non-productive. Following IMGT convention, CDR3 was defined as the stretch from the second conserved V-encoded cysteine to the conserved J-encoded phenylalanine. The earlier analysis of 587 of the donors excluded any sequence lacking an unambiguous match to a single V gene segment. An earlier analysis of a few hundred of the donors called V segments functional above 56.7% productive rearrangements and segregating when the between-donor standard deviation exceeded 5%. A statistical classification framework was developed to diagnose cytomegalovirus status using the catalog of TCR beta chain sequences. V and J gene assignment, in a later analysis, came from comparing TCR nucleotide sequences with IMGT/GENE-DB human TR gene sequences. The TCRdist pipeline was used in a later analysis to assign CDR3 sequences and most-parsimonious VDJ recombination scenarios. A later analysis defined each TCR beta chain by its CDR3 amino acid sequence plus V-gene family, and excluded reads lacking a unique V-gene family. In a later analysis, some 600 highly shared, low-generation-probability nucleotide sequences were removed to address suspected cross-contamination and a sequencing artifact. For each public chain, a later analysis derived a clonal expansion index from normalized ranks of inferred template counts within each repertoire. In a later analysis, generation probabilities were computed using a VDJ recombination model fitted to out-of-frame rearrangements, and the results were checked against IGoR. In a later analysis, TCR-TCR, TCR-HLA and TCR-CMV co-occurrence was scored with hypergeometric tests, and a repertoire-size bias correction was applied to TCR pairs. A later analysis estimated false discovery rates by permuting HLA or CMV assignments 20 times. In a later analysis, co-occurring TCRs were grouped using DBSCAN, with TCRdist sequence similarity added in when clustering inside HLA-allele-positive subsets. Repertoires with fewer than 30,000 or more than 120,000 public chains were left out of co-occurrence clustering, as were several repertoires with anomalous nucleotide sharing. This immuneACCESS table, as held by TCRdb, lists in-frame sequences with V and J called but not all clones. Of the missing ones, under half trace to an unresolved V gene in checked studies; the others have no known cause. D and trimming come from the DNA, and the V and J calls and clone size come from that table. The sample table lists about 130,000 clones, around 73% of them with a count of one. The ten largest clones take up roughly 11% of the sample.

A note on this clone: The specificity of this receptor is unknown. The sample holds no much larger clone one base away, and base qualities are not on file.

The cohort was made up of about 670 healthy bone marrow donors. At the time of sampling, all cohort members were nominally healthy, though unrecorded immune exposures were likely present. The donor tested CMV seropositive, placing the donor among the 310 or so seropositive members of the cohort. Every donor gave a peripheral blood sample, and the peripheral blood mononuclear cells from that sample were used for TCR beta sequencing. Genomic DNA was extracted from the blood cell samples with the Qiagen DNeasy Blood Extraction Kit. The clonotype comes from a man aged 25-40 years in good health and CMV-seropositive. Material for sequencing was PBMCs.

At the DNA level, the sequence is TGCGCCAGCAGCCAAGATCGAGGGGGTGTAAACAATGAGCAGTTCTTC. Protein translation: CASSQDRGGVNNEQFF. This chain is built from TRBV4-3 and TRBJ2-1; the D region possibly corresponds to TRBD1 (6 bases align). The V and J ends are trimmed by 0 bases and 5 bases, leaving 14 bases between them. From the germline V gene, CDR1 is LGHNA and CDR2 is YSLEER. The CDR3 holds 16 amino acids from the cysteine to the phenylalanine. CDR3 DNA is the only sequence kept; it has 48 bases, read in frame from the first base.